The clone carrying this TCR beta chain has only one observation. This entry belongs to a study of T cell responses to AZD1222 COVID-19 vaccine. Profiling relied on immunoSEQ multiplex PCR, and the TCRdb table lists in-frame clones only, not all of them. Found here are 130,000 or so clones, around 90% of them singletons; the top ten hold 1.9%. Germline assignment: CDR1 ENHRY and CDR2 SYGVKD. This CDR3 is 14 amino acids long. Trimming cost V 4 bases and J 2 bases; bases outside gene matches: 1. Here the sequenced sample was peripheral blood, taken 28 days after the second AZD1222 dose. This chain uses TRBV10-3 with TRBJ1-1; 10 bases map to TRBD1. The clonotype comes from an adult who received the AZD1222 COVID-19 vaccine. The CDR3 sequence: CAISATGGNTEAFF. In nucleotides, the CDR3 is TGTGCCATCAGTGCGACAGGGGGCAACACTGAAGCTTTCTTT.